This passage covers 32 T cell receptor beta chains from one sample sequenced in a study of beta chain features in type 1 diabetes. The study reverse transcribed the entire isolated RNA, so it sequenced expressed TCRB transcripts. Here immunoSEQ multiplex PCR was the method, and the copy in TCRdb shows in-frame clones only, minus some. The data contain 810,000 or so clones, about a sixth of them seen just once; the ten biggest clones take up about 0.02%. Sequencing used naive CD4+ T cells from blood. The source of these receptors is a woman younger than 30 in good health.

The chain is built from TRBV5-5 and TRBJ1-1; 7 nucleotides align to TRBD1. With 3 bases clipped from V and 0 bases from J, the junction kept 8 bases outside the gene matches. Germline V gene lookup returns CDR1 SGHKS and CDR2 YYEKEE (reference sequence). This CDR3 spans 16 amino acids. The CDR3 sequence is CASSSGQQGLNTEAFF. The CDR3 DNA reads TGTGCCAGCAGCTCCGGACAACAGGGGTTGAACACTGAAGCTTTCTTT. Supplemented by reference TRBV5-5 and TRBJ1-1, the full variable domain reads DAGVTQSPTHLIKTRGQQVTLRCSPISGHKSVSWYQQVLGQGPQFIFQYYEKEERGRGNFPDRFSARQFPNYSSELNVNALLLGDSALYLCASSSGQQGLNTEAFFGQGTRLTVV.

This clone was counted a few times. The chain combines TRBV9 with TRBJ1-1; a possible D gene is TRBD1 (5 bases). The germline CDR1 and CDR2 sequences are SGDLS and YYNGEE. Deletions cut 3 bases from V and 5 bases from J, with 20 bases between. The CDR3 is made up of 16 amino acids. CDR3 DNA sequence: TGTGCCAGCAGCGGGGCGTTGGGGGGTGTAAATACTGAAGCTTTCTTT. Translation: CASSGALGGVNTEAFF.

The genes are TRBV5-1 and TRBJ2-3, with 7 bases fitting TRBD1. The ends lost 2 bases at V and 2 bases at J; junction bases unmatched: 5. The CDR3 runs to 15 residues. Germline assignment: CDR1 SGHRS and CDR2 YFSETQ. The CDR3 DNA reads TGCGCCAGCAGCTTATTGACAGGGAACACAGATACGCAGTATTTT. Translated: CASSLLTGNTDTQYF.

The table lists this clone with a few counts. Sequence at one end of the junction differs from germline and may be a read error. The V call is TRBV11-2, the J call TRBJ2-7; D perhaps matches TRBD1 (7 bases). Germline V gene sequence: CDR1 SGHAT, CDR2 FQNNGV. The CDR3 has 13 residues. CDR3: CASSPQEAGQSSF. CDR3 DNA sequence: TGTGCCAGCAGCCCCCAAGAGGCGGGACAGTCCTCCTTC. Using reference TRBV11-2 and TRBJ2-7 for the parts outside the CDR3, the full variable domain is EAGVAQSPRYKIIEKRQSVAFWCNPISGHATLYWYQQILGQGPKLLIQFQNNGVVDDSQLPKDRFSAERLKGVDSTLKIQPAKLEDSAVYLCASSPQEAGQSSFGPGTRLTVT.

The rearrangement joins TRBV2 to TRBJ2-1, with 8 bases fitting TRBD1. The germline CDR1 and CDR2 sequences are SNHLY and FYNNEI. The V segment lost 2 bases and the J segment 8 bases; nucleotides outside the gene matches: 5. CDR3 size: 14 residues. This CDR3 reads CASSEWTGSDEQFF. The CDR3 nucleotides read TGTGCCAGCAGTGAATGGACAGGGTCCGATGAGCAGTTCTTC.

The gene calls are TRBV28 and TRBJ2-1, with a tentative D call TRBD2 (5 bases). Germline loops: CDR1 MDHEN, CDR2 SYDVKM. The CDR3 covers 13 residues. The V and J ends lost 5 bases and 7 bases respectively, with 12 bases between them. The CDR3 spells CASSQVLVNEQFF. CDR3 DNA sequence: TGTGCCAGCAGTCAAGTACTAGTAAATGAGCAGTTCTTC.

The chain carries TRBV4-3 and TRBJ2-3; D gene ambiguous. Trimming left V 0 bases short and J 4 bases short, with 11 bases between. This CDR3 region has 15 residues. Germline CDR1 LGHNA, CDR2 YSLEER. CDR3 residues: CASSQDGRGPDTQYF. CDR3 bases: TGCGCCAGCAGCCAAGATGGGCGCGGCCCAGATACGCAGTATTTT.

This chain uses TRBV28 with TRBJ2-2; no clear D gene. CDR3 length: 13 amino acids. Germline V gene lookup returns CDR1 MDHEN and CDR2 SYDVKM. The V and J ends lost 3 bases and 7 bases respectively, with 9 bases between them. The CDR3 loop reads CASSLGTYGELFF. The CDR3 coding sequence is TGTGCCAGCAGTTTGGGCACATACGGGGAGCTGTTTTTT. Drawing the rest from reference TRBV28 and TRBJ2-2, the complete variable domain is DVKVTQSSRYLVKRTGEKVFLECVQDMDHENMFWYRQDPGLGLRLIYFSYDVKMKEKGDIPEGYSVSREKKERFSLILESASTNQTSMYLCASSLGTYGELFFGEGSRLTVL.

A few counts support this clone. The chain combines TRBV7-2 with TRBJ2-6; D ambiguous. The germline V gene has CDR1 SGHTA and CDR2 FQGNSA. With 4 bases removed from V and 2 bases from J, the gap between germline ends came to 6 bases. This CDR3 comprises 14 residues. The CDR3 sequence is CASSSYTGANVLTF. The CDR3 DNA reads as TGTGCCAGCAGCTCTTACACTGGGGCCAACGTCCTGACTTTC.

DNA of the CDR3: TGTGCCAGCAAGACGTCACCTAACACAGATACGCAGTATTTT. Translating it yields CASKTSPNTDTQYF. This sequence joins TRBV6-4 and TRBJ2-3; D is unresolved. CDR1 MRHNA and CDR2 SNTAGT come from the germline V gene. Trimming shortened V by 7 bases and J by 2 bases, and 13 bases separated the two germline ends. The length of the CDR3 is 14 residues.

V and J are TRBV10-3 and TRBJ2-5; 7 bases map to TRBD2. With 4 bases clipped from V and 3 bases from J, the junction kept 2 bases outside the gene matches. Germline CDR1 ENHRY, CDR2 SYGVKD. The CDR3 has 13 residues. The CDR3 sequence: CAISAAGEETQYF. For the CDR3, the DNA is TGTGCCATCAGTGCGGCGGGAGAAGAGACCCAGTACTTC.

The sample holds a few counts of this clone. The genes are TRBV2 and TRBJ2-7; D is undetermined. CDR1 is SNHLY, CDR2 FYNNEI, per germline. The V gene lost 8 bases and the J gene lost 0 bases, with 11 bases spanning the gap. CDR3 size: 13 residues. The CDR3: CASVGWVSYEQYF. The CDR3 coding sequence is TGTGCCAGCGTGGGGTGGGTCTCCTACGAGCAGTACTTC.

This clone has a handful of counts. Other DNA sequences of this sample code for an identical CDR3. This chain links TRBV20-1 with TRBJ2-1; the D is unclear. Germline V lookup: CDR1 DFQATT, CDR2 SNEGSKA (reference sequence). The CDR3 has 10 residues. The V end lost 6 bases, the J end lost 5 bases, and 5 bases lay between the germline ends. CDR3 DNA sequence: TGCAGTGCCGAGAACAATGAGCAGTTCTTC. As protein: CSAENNEQFF.

This clone was observed a handful of times. The rearrangement uses TRBV5-4 and TRBJ2-1; possible D gene TRBD2, 5 bases. This CDR3 is built from 14 residues. The ends were cut back, 6 bases at V and 3 bases at J, with 13 bases in the middle. The germline V gene encodes CDR1 SGHNT and CDR2 YYREEE (reference sequence). CDR3 sequence reads: CASNQAEFYNEQFF. CDR3 DNA: TGTGCCAGCAACCAAGCGGAGTTCTACAATGAGCAGTTCTTC.

In its sample, this clone was seen a few times. One junction end does not reproduce the germline sequence, and a read error may be involved. The rearrangement links TRBV7-2 to TRBJ2-1; D gene ambiguous. Germline loops: CDR1 SGHTA, CDR2 FQGNSA. The CDR3 extends over 12 amino acids. In nucleotides, the CDR3 is TGTGCCAGCAGCTTAGACTACAGTGAGCAGTTCTTC. Encoded protein: CASSLDYSEQFF. The whole variable domain, filled in from reference TRBV7-2 and TRBJ2-1, reads GAGVSQSPSNKVTEKGKDVELRCDPISGHTALYWYRQSLGQGLEFLIYFQGNSAPDKSGLPSDRFSAERTGGSVSTLTIQRTQQEDSAVYLCASSLDYSEQFFGPGTRLTVL.

V usage is TRBV7-9 and J usage is TRBJ2-3; 11 bases are shared with TRBD2. With 5 bases clipped from V and 2 bases from J, the junction kept 9 bases outside the gene matches. This CDR3 comprises 17 residues. CDR1 is SEHNR, CDR2 FQNEAQ, per germline (reference sequence). This CDR3 reads CASSTPLAGVDTDTQYF. The CDR3 nucleotides read TGTGCCAGCAGCACACCACTAGCGGGAGTTGACACAGATACGCAGTATTTT. Supplemented by reference TRBV7-9 and TRBJ2-3, the full variable domain reads DTGVSQNPRHKITKRGQNVTFRCDPISEHNRLYWYRQTLGQGPEFLTYFQNEAQLEKSRLLSDRFSAERPKGSFSTLEIQRTEQGDSAMYLCASSTPLAGVDTDTQYFGPGTRLTVL.

The sample holds a few counts of this clone. The rearrangement links TRBV5-5 to TRBJ1-5, with 7 bases that match TRBD1. In germline, CDR1 is SGHKS, CDR2 YYEKEE (reference sequence). This CDR3 is 12 amino acids long. The J segment lost 8 bases and the V segment lost 1 base, leaving 0 bases of the junction unmatched. CDR3: CASSLTGEPQHF. CDR3 sequence (DNA): TGTGCCAGCAGCTTGACAGGGGAGCCCCAGCATTTT.

The CDR3 here is CAISEGTVNYEQYF. CDR3 sequence (DNA): TGTGCCATCAGTGAGGGGACAGTCAACTACGAGCAGTACTTC. The rearrangement uses TRBV10-3 and TRBJ2-7; 7 bases fit TRBD1. This CDR3 comprises 14 residues. Germline V gene sequence: CDR1 ENHRY, CDR2 SYGVKD. Unmatched junction bases numbered 4, after V lost 2 bases and J lost 3 bases.

The chain is built from TRBV28 and TRBJ1-2, with TRBD1 matching 8 bases. The CDR3 contains 14 residues. The V and J ends lost 7 bases and 7 bases, in that order; junction bases with no gene match: 11. Germline assignment: CDR1 MDHEN and CDR2 SYDVKM. As DNA, the CDR3 is TGTGCCAGCACATCAGGGGGCGAGAGTCGTGGCTACACCTTC. It yields the protein CASTSGGESRGYTF.

The gene calls are TRBV10-3 and TRBJ2-3; TRBD2 agrees at 11 bases. The J segment lost 0 bases and the V segment lost 0 bases, leaving 5 bases of the junction unmatched. CDR1 and CDR2 from the germline V gene are ENHRY and SYGVKD. The CDR3 sequence is 18 residues long. The CDR3 DNA follows: TGTGCCATCAGTGAGTCTATGGGGACTAGCGGAAGCACAGATACGCAGTATTTT. Translation: CAISESMGTSGSTDTQYF.

This clone was picked up a small number of times. This rearrangement joins TRBV7-2 to TRBJ2-1; D is possibly TRBD1 or TRBD2 (5 bases each). V was cut by 5 bases and J by 0 bases, with 11 bases left in between. CDR1 and CDR2 from the germline V gene are SGHTA and FQGNSA. The CDR3 has 15 amino acids. In DNA form, the CDR3 reads TGTGCCAGCAGCGCAGGGACGGACTCCTACAATGAGCAGTTCTTC. Translated, it gives CASSAGTDSYNEQFF.

J is TRBJ1-1 and V is TRBV29-1; a possible D gene is TRBD1 (5 bases). V dropped 6 bases and J dropped 4 bases, with 15 bases sitting between them. This CDR3 has 13 residues. Looked up from germline, CDR1 is SQVTM and CDR2 is ANQGSEA. The CDR3 loop is CSVQRSGTTEAFF. Written as DNA, the CDR3 is TGCAGCGTCCAGAGGTCGGGGACCACTGAAGCTTTCTTT.

This rearrangement joins TRBV19 to TRBJ2-6; 10 positions agree with TRBD1. This CDR3 region has 18 residues. Per germline, CDR1 LNHDA and CDR2 SQIVND (reference sequence). With 4 bases clipped from V and 0 bases from J, the junction kept 6 bases outside the gene matches. CDR3 nucleotides: TGTGCCAGTAGTACCGGGACAGGGGACCCCTCTGGGGCCAACGTCCTGACTTTC. It encodes CASSTGTGDPSGANVLTF.

This chain links TRBV7-8 with TRBJ2-5; TRBD2 matches 7 bases. This CDR3 has 18 amino acids. Germline values: CDR1 SGHVS, CDR2 FQNEAQ. With 2 bases clipped from V and 2 bases from J, the junction kept 14 bases outside the gene matches. The CDR3 spells CASSLRGLMAGEQETQYF. CDR3 in DNA: TGTGCCAGCAGCTTAAGGGGTTTAATGGCGGGAGAGCAAGAGACCCAGTACTTC.

The CDR3 spells CASSSRDLQYF. The CDR3 nucleotides read TGTGCCAGCAGCTCTAGGGACCTACAGTATTTT. The gene calls are TRBV28 and TRBJ2-3; D tentatively reads TRBD1 or TRBD2 (5 bases each). The CDR3 runs to 11 residues. Germline values: CDR1 MDHEN, CDR2 SYDVKM. The V end lost 6 bases, the J end lost 12 bases, and 13 bases lay between the germline ends.

This chain joins TRBV29-1 and TRBJ2-1; 10 bases are a match to TRBD2. The CDR3 totals 16 residues. With V trimmed by 5 bases and J by 7 bases, 14 bases remained unmatched. Germline lookup yields CDR1 SQVTM and CDR2 ANQGSEA. CDR3 DNA: TGCAGCGTTTTAGGACTGTCCGGACTAGCGGAAAATGAGCAGTTCTTC. Translation: CSVLGLSGLAENEQFF.

This clone showed up just a few times. This chain connects TRBV7-2 to TRBJ2-4, with 9 bases lining up with TRBD1. Per germline, CDR1 SGHTA and CDR2 FQGNSA. The CDR3 is made up of 16 amino acids. V was clipped by 5 bases and J by 0 bases; unmatched bases: 5. CDR3 bases: TGTGCCAGCAGCCCGGGGACAGGGTTAGCCAAAAACATTCAGTACTTC. Translated: CASSPGTGLAKNIQYF.

This rearrangement joins TRBV7-8 to TRBJ2-1; a weak D match, TRBD2 (6 bases). This CDR3 contains 15 residues. In germline, CDR1 is SGHVS, CDR2 FQNEAQ. Trimming cost V 1 base and J 9 bases, with 16 bases left between them. The CDR3 here is CASSLGAVLGGEQFF. The CDR3 DNA follows: TGTGCCAGCAGCTTAGGCGCCGTGCTGGGGGGTGAGCAGTTCTTC.

This clone was seen a few times. This chain connects TRBV27 to TRBJ2-1; maybe TRBD2 (6 bases). Between the trimmed V and J ends, which lost 1 base and 0 bases, there was a span of 10 bases. The CDR3 consists of 16 residues. Germline V lookup: CDR1 MNHEY, CDR2 SMNVEV (reference sequence). The CDR3 region has the DNA TGTGCCAGCAGTTTATTCGGGGGATCCTCCTACAATGAGCAGTTCTTC. The encoded protein is CASSLFGGSSYNEQFF.

V usage is TRBV7-2 and J usage is TRBJ2-7; weak D call: TRBD2 (5 bases). The CDR3 has 17 residues. Germline loops: CDR1 SGHTA, CDR2 FQGNSA. Trimming shortened V by 2 bases and J by 0 bases, and 17 bases separated the two germline ends. The CDR3 DNA follows: TGTGCCAGCAGCTTATCTGTCGGACTTTCGGACTCCTACGAGCAGTACTTC. As protein: CASSLSVGLSDSYEQYF.

The CDR3 here is CASSVDKGGNQETQYF. The CDR3 region has the DNA TGTGCCAGCAGCGTCGACAAGGGGGGAAACCAAGAGACCCAGTACTTC. The gene calls are TRBV9 and TRBJ2-5; possibly TRBD1 or TRBD2 for D (6 bases each). V was cut by 2 bases and J by 0 bases, with 14 bases left in between. This CDR3 region has 16 residues. The germline CDR1 and CDR2 sequences are SGDLS and YYNGEE.

The V call is TRBV18, the J call TRBJ1-3; D is uncertain. CDR1 and CDR2 from the germline V gene are KGHSH and LQKENI. The CDR3 is made up of 16 amino acids. V lost 2 bases, J lost 4 bases, and 15 bases lay in between. The CDR3 here is CASSPRTPSSGNTIYF. DNA of the CDR3: TGTGCCAGCTCACCAAGAACCCCCAGCTCGGGAAACACCATATATTTT.